The T cell receptor beta chain described here comes from a study of T cells in Graves' hyperthyroidism and ophthalmopathy. This clonotype was counted between two and nine times. CDR1 and CDR2 from the germline V gene are GTSNPN and SVGIG (reference sequence). This CDR3 comprises 11 residues. The V gene lost 2 bases and the J gene lost 2 bases, with 1 base spanning the gap. TCR beta CDR3 region amplification was performed from RNA transcripts. The study used the HTBI primer set for a first-round RT-PCR of the TCR CDR3. TCRdb processed the multiplex PCR reads anew with MiXCR; each CDR3 protein has one entry. The table records more than 500,000 distinct CDR3 sequences, under 20% of them present only once.

The specimen was blood. The rearrangement joins TRBV30 to TRBJ1-3; D not resolved. The TCR was taken from a woman in her twenties or thirties with Graves' hyperthyroidism. The CDR3 nucleotides read TGTGCCTGGAGTCCTGGAAACACCATATATTTT. Amino acid sequence: CAWSPGNTIYF.